This TCR beta chain was sequenced during a study of post-analysis software for immune sequencing data. Study summary: Secondary progressive, relapsing-remitting and progressive-relapsing multiple sclerosis were among the included disease courses.

The study, taken as a whole, reports: Higher frequency in patients than in controls was seen for roughly five TRBV segments, with TRBV5-6, TRBV5-1 and TRBV20-1 among them. Strong co-clustering by F measure linked samples that shared a preparation batch. In multiple sclerosis, normalized Chao1 diversity was significantly below that of controls.

CDR1 and CDR2 (germline): DFQATT, SNEGSKA (reference sequence). Trimming pared 0 bases from V and 8 bases from J, leaving 11 bases between. This CDR3 contains 13 residues. cDNA libraries of TCR beta carried unique molecular identifiers. It was from roughly 1 to 10 million T cells that 500,000 or so cDNA molecules came. Via MiXCR, TCRdb re-called the PCR reads, giving one row per CDR3 protein. The data show about 820,000 distinct CDR3 sequences, around 50% seen once. Remarks on this clonotype: No antigen is known for it.

V is TRBV20-1 and J is TRBJ2-4; D is perhaps TRBD1 or TRBD2 (5 bases each). The sequence derives from a girl between 5 and 17 years old with multiple sclerosis. Sequencing was performed on blood. The CDR3, as DNA: TGCAGTGCTAGAGATACAAGGGGAGACATTCAGTACTTC. Amino acids: CSARDTRGDIQYF.